Below are 15 T cell receptor beta chains sequenced from a single sample in a study of cytotoxic CD8 clonotypes in ibrutinib-treated CLL. Some clones are missing from TCRdb's copy, which holds only in-frame ones; the method was immunoSEQ multiplex PCR. The table records around 77,000 clones, 80% of them present only once. The sequencing here drew on PBMCs, taken at disease progression, from a patient treated with ibrutinib. The receptors stem from a human donor with chronic lymphocytic leukemia.

This clone is a singleton in its sample. V is TRBV5-1 and J is TRBJ2-6, with no clear D. Germline-derived CDR1 and CDR2 are SGHRS and YFSETQ. Trimming took 0 bases from V and 2 from J, leaving 12 bases between them. This CDR3 has 17 amino acids. CDR3 in amino acids: CASSLEGALAGANVLTF. The CDR3 DNA reads as TGCGCCAGCAGCTTGGAGGGCGCTTTAGCTGGGGCCAACGTCCTGACTTTC.

The J gene is TRBJ1-5, the V gene TRBV27; TRBD1 is a possible D gene (5 bases). V was clipped by 8 bases and J by 4 bases, with 21 bases between them. From germline, CDR1 is MNHEY and CDR2 SMNVEV (reference sequence). This CDR3 is 16 amino acids long. CDR3: CASSRVGAGGNQPQHF. Here the CDR3 DNA reads TGTGCCAGCTCCCGTGTCGGGGCCGGGGGAAATCAGCCCCAGCATTTT.

V gene TRBV19 combines with J gene TRBJ1-1; 10 bases fit TRBD1. The ends lost 4 bases at V and 1 base at J; junction bases unmatched: 6. The germline V gene has CDR1 LNHDA and CDR2 SQIVND (reference sequence). The length of the CDR3 is 16 residues. DNA for the CDR3: TGTGCCAGTAGTAGTGACAGGGGGCTTGGGAACACTGAAGCTTTCTTT. Protein: CASSSDRGLGNTEAFF.

The chain links TRBV9 to TRBJ1-1; D is perhaps TRBD1 (6 bases). Germline values: CDR1 SGDLS, CDR2 YYNGEE. The CDR3 is 14 amino acids. Trimming took off 3 bases at V and 1 base at J, with 10 bases between the two ends. CDR3 residues: CASSAVGANTEAFF. CDR3 DNA: TGTGCCAGCAGCGCGGTGGGGGCGAACACTGAAGCTTTCTTT.

The chain has TRBV18 and TRBJ1-2; unclear D gene. The germline V and J ends were trimmed by 1 base and 4 bases, with 7 bases remaining between them. The germline CDR1 and CDR2 sequences are KGHSH and LQKENI. The CDR3 totals 13 residues. The CDR3 sequence: CASSPLDIYGYTF. The CDR3 nucleotides read TGTGCCAGCTCACCACTTGATATCTATGGCTACACCTTC.

In this sample, this clone turned up once. The J gene is TRBJ1-3, the V gene TRBV10-3; D may be TRBD1 (5 bases). Per germline, CDR1 ENHRY and CDR2 SYGVKD. This CDR3 contains 16 residues. V was trimmed by 4 bases and J by 3 bases, leaving 16 bases between them. The CDR3, as DNA: TGTGCCATCAGTGGTGGGACGTACGTGAATGGAAACACCATATATTTT. This codes for CAISGGTYVNGNTIYF.

CDR3 in DNA: TGTGCCAGCAGTGGGCCCGGGACAGGGAGGGCTCAGCCCCAGCATTTT. Its translation is CASSGPGTGRAQPQHF. This chain links TRBV2 with TRBJ1-5, with 9 bases that match TRBD1. The V and J ends lost 4 bases and 6 bases, in that order; junction bases with no gene match: 10. CDR1 and CDR2 (germline): SNHLY, FYNNEI. The CDR3 contains 16 residues.

This clone was seen more than once but under ten times. This chain connects TRBV11-2 to TRBJ1-2; D remains ambiguous. The CDR3 spans 15 residues. Per germline, CDR1 SGHAT and CDR2 FQNNGV. The V end lost 5 bases, the J end lost 1 base, and 14 bases lay between the germline ends. The CDR3 here is CASSRTRANNYGYTF. The CDR3, as DNA: TGTGCCAGCAGCCGTACGAGGGCGAATAACTATGGCTACACCTTC.

The chain is built from TRBV6-5 and TRBJ2-3; 12 bases are shared with TRBD2. The CDR3 has 13 amino acids. Germline V gene lookup returns CDR1 MNHEY and CDR2 SVGAGI. The V gene end was trimmed by 10 bases and the J gene end by 3 bases; junction bases not matched to a gene: 2. The CDR3 sequence is CAIGLAGTDTQYF. The DNA for the CDR3 is TGTGCCATCGGACTAGCGGGGACAGATACGCAGTATTTT.

The chain uses TRBV15 and TRBJ2-7; no clear D gene. Per germline, CDR1 LNHNV and CDR2 YYDKDF (reference sequence). Between the trimmed V and J ends, which lost 0 bases and 3 bases, there was a span of 9 bases. The CDR3 totals 14 residues. The CDR3 coding sequence is TGTGCCACCAGCAGAGAGGGGATTAACTACGAGCAGTACTTC. Translated: CATSREGINYEQYF. Combining the CDR3 with reference TRBV15 and TRBJ2-7 gives the whole variable domain DAMVIQNPRYQVTQFGKPVTLSCSQTLNHNVMYWYQQKSSQAPKLLFHYYDKDFNNEADTPDNFQSRRPNTSFCFLDIRSPGLGDTAMYLCATSREGINYEQYFGPGTRLTVT.

The V call is TRBV18, the J call TRBJ2-1; no definite D call. With 6 bases removed from V and 0 bases from J, the gap between germline ends came to 15 bases. The CDR3 has 16 residues. Germline CDR1 reads KGHSH; CDR2 reads LQKENI. The CDR3 DNA reads as TGTGCCAGCTCTACCCAAACGCAGGACTCCTACAATGAGCAGTTCTTC. Its translation is CASSTQTQDSYNEQFF. Full variable domain (outside the CDR3, taken from reference TRBV18 and TRBJ2-1): NAGVMQNPRHLVRRRGQEARLRCSPMKGHSHVYWYRQLPEEGLKFMVYLQKENIIDESGMPKERFSAEFPKEGPSILRIQQVVRGDSAAYFCASSTQTQDSYNEQFFGPGTRLTVL.

The chain carries TRBV30 and TRBJ1-6, with a possible D match to TRBD1 (5 bases). V lost 0 bases and J lost 2, with 11 bases in between. CDR3 size: 16 residues. Germline CDR1 GTSNPN, CDR2 SVGIG (reference sequence). The CDR3 sequence is CAWSVNRGAYNSPLHF. CDR3 sequence (DNA): TGTGCCTGGAGTGTCAATAGGGGTGCCTATAATTCACCCCTCCACTTT. Full variable domain (rest looked up from reference TRBV30 and TRBJ1-6): SQTIHQWPATLVQPVGSPLSLECTVEGTSNPNLYWYRQAAGRGLQLLFYSVGIGQISSEVPQNLSASRPQDRQFILSSKKLLLSDSGFYLCAWSVNRGAYNSPLHFGNGTRLTVT.

Regarding this clone: One junction end disagrees with the germline gene, perhaps due to a read error. This rearrangement joins TRBV7-9 to TRBJ1-5; D ambiguous. The germline CDR1 and CDR2 sequences are SEHNR and FQNEAQ (reference sequence). This CDR3 has 12 amino acids. CDR3: CASSLAPLQLFF. The DNA of the CDR3 is TGTGCCAGCAGCTTAGCGCCTTTACAGCTTTTTTTT.

A remark on this clone: At one boundary the junction diverges from the germline segment, which might be a read error. The chain links TRBV10-3 to TRBJ1-5; D perhaps matches TRBD1 (5 bases). The CDR3 spans 16 residues. Germline CDR1 ENHRY, CDR2 SYGVKD. For the CDR3, the DNA is TGTGCCATCAGTGAGAACTGGGGCAGGTCCAATCGGCCCCAGCATTTT. Translation: CAISENWGRSNRPQHF.

This chain links TRBV5-1 with TRBJ1-1, with 8 positions matching TRBD1. The germline gives CDR1 SGHRS, CDR2 YFSETQ. The ends lost 0 bases at V and 1 base at J; junction bases unmatched: 2. The CDR3 consists of 15 residues. As DNA, the CDR3 is TGCGCCAGCAGCTTGGGACAGGGGTGGAACACTGAAGCTTTCTTT. It encodes CASSLGQGWNTEAFF. The complete variable domain, with remaining parts taken from reference TRBV5-1 and TRBJ1-1, reads KAGVTQTPRYLIKTRGQQVTLSCSPISGHRSVSWYQQTPGQGLQFLFEYFSETQRNKGNFPGRFSGRQFSNSRSEMNVSTLELGDSALYLCASSLGQGWNTEAFFGQGTRLTVV.